The 27 T cell receptor beta chains in this list originate from one sample, sequenced in a study of T cell repertoires in cytomegalovirus infection. TCRdb re-derived calls from the reads in MiXCR, one entry per CDR3 protein. This table holds around 550,000 distinct CDR3 sequences, 26% found once. Input material: PBMCs. The receptors were gathered from a human donor in good health (CMV status not recorded). Some clones in this sample may be carry-over from other donors' samples.

V is TRBV7-9 and J is TRBJ2-1, with 9 positions matching TRBD2. The CDR3 is 18 residues long. The germline gives CDR1 SEHNR, CDR2 FQNEAQ (reference sequence). V lost 0 bases, J lost 5 bases, and 11 bases stayed unmatched. The CDR3 spells CASSLAAVAGARNNEQFF. Written as DNA, the CDR3 is TGTGCCAGCAGCTTAGCCGCGGTAGCGGGAGCTCGGAACAATGAGCAGTTCTTC.

V is TRBV5-1 and J is TRBJ1-1; 8 bases are shared with TRBD1. The CDR3 has 16 amino acids. CDR1 and CDR2 from the germline V gene are SGHRS and YFSETQ. V gave up 2 bases and J gave up 0 bases; unmatched junction bases: 6. The CDR3 sequence is CASSFIGQGMNTEAFF. CDR3 in DNA: TGCGCCAGCAGCTTTATTGGACAGGGTATGAACACTGAAGCTTTCTTT.

The chain carries TRBV5-6 and TRBJ1-5, with unresolved D. The CDR3 consists of 16 residues. In germline, CDR1 is SGHDT, CDR2 YYEEEE. Between the trimmed V and J ends, which lost 0 bases and 4 bases, there was a span of 14 bases. The CDR3 region is CASSLGSLVGNQPQHF. The CDR3 region has the DNA TGTGCCAGCAGCTTGGGGTCCTTGGTGGGGAATCAGCCCCAGCATTTT.

In this sample, this clonotype turned up many times. The chain couples TRBV7-2 to TRBJ2-3; D possibly corresponds to TRBD1 (6 bases). V was shortened by 5 bases and J by 0 bases, with 15 bases between the two germline ends. CDR3 length: 16 amino acids. CDR1 and CDR2 from the germline V gene are SGHTA and FQGNSA. The CDR3 reads CASSGTGRTSTDTQYF. The CDR3 DNA reads as TGTGCCAGCAGCGGTACAGGGCGGACAAGCACAGATACGCAGTATTTT.

This sequence joins TRBV7-8 and TRBJ2-3, with 8 bases that match TRBD2. This CDR3 has 15 amino acids. CDR1 is SGHVS and CDR2 is FQNEAQ in the germline V gene. V was clipped by 0 bases and J by 5 bases; unmatched bases: 4. CDR3 in amino acids: CASSLARLAGDTQYF. CDR3 coding DNA: TGTGCCAGCAGCTTAGCTAGGCTAGCGGGAGATACGCAGTATTTT.

The chain recombines TRBV20-1 with TRBJ1-1, with unresolved D. Trimming left V 3 bases short and J 0 bases short, with 8 bases between. CDR1 and CDR2 from the germline V gene are DFQATT and SNEGSKA (reference sequence). The length of the CDR3 is 13 residues. CDR3 DNA sequence: TGCAGTGCTAGTCGCAACATGAACACTGAAGCTTTCTTT. It yields the protein CSASRNMNTEAFF.

The rearrangement joins TRBV20-1 to TRBJ2-7; no clear D gene. Trimming took off 1 base at V and 3 bases at J, with 13 bases between the two ends. The CDR3 has 14 residues. Germline CDR1 and CDR2: DFQATT and SNEGSKA (reference sequence). The CDR3 DNA reads as TGCAGTGCTAGAGGTTCAAAAGATTACTACGAGCAGTACGTC. Translating it yields CSARGSKDYYEQYV.

This clonotype was seen only a few times. This chain joins TRBV12-3 or TRBV12-4 and TRBJ1-3, with D unresolved. V shed 6 bases and J shed 0 bases, with 15 bases lying between them. The CDR3 spans 16 residues. This CDR3 is CASSRPPTSSGNTIYF. The CDR3 DNA reads TGTGCCAGCAGCAGGCCCCCCACCTCCTCTGGAAACACCATATATTTT.

The chain is built from TRBV30 and TRBJ1-6; TRBD1 might be the D (6 bases). In germline, CDR1 is GTSNPN, CDR2 SVGIG (reference sequence). This CDR3 spans 13 amino acids. The germline V and J ends were trimmed by 0 bases and 8 bases, with 8 bases remaining between them. Here the CDR3 DNA reads TGTGCCTGGAGTGTACGACAGGATTCACCCCTCCACTTT. Translated, it gives CAWSVRQDSPLHF.

The chain links TRBV10-3 to TRBJ2-6; TRBD2 aligns across 16 bases. Germline-derived CDR1 and CDR2 are ENHRY and SYGVKD. This CDR3 has 19 residues. After removal of 0 bases from V and 2 bases from J, the junction contained 1 base not matched to a gene. CDR3: CAISESGLAGGAGANVLTF. Written as DNA, the CDR3 is TGTGCCATCAGTGAGTCGGGACTAGCGGGAGGGGCTGGGGCCAACGTCCTGACTTTC.

This clonotype occurred many times. The chain is built from TRBV7-2 and TRBJ2-7; TRBD1 might be the D (5 bases). The V end lost 1 base, the J end lost 2 bases, and 9 bases lay between the germline ends. Germline CDR1 is SGHTA and CDR2 is FQGNSA. The CDR3 length is 14 residues. The CDR3, as DNA: TGTGCCAGCAGCTTAGAGGGCAGGGCCTACGAGCAGTACTTC. Its translation is CASSLEGRAYEQYF. Full variable domain (rest looked up from reference TRBV7-2 and TRBJ2-7): GAGVSQSPSNKVTEKGKDVELRCDPISGHTALYWYRQSLGQGLEFLIYFQGNSAPDKSGLPSDRFSAERTGGSVSTLTIQRTQQEDSAVYLCASSLEGRAYEQYFGPGTRLTVT.

This clonotype was detected only a few times. The V gene is TRBV6-1, the J gene TRBJ1-1; D not resolved. Trimming took off 3 bases at V and 2 bases at J, with 7 bases between the two ends. The CDR3 loop spans 13 amino acids. The germline gives CDR1 MNHNS, CDR2 SASEGT. CDR3 sequence: CASSESPNTEAFF. CDR3 DNA: TGTGCCAGCAGTGAGAGCCCAAACACTGAAGCTTTCTTT.

The chain couples TRBV6-2 or TRBV6-3 to TRBJ2-4; TRBD2 matches at 8 bases. The germline V gene encodes CDR1 MNHEY and CDR2 SVGEGT. The CDR3 has 11 residues. The V segment lost 6 bases and the J segment 15 bases; nucleotides outside the gene matches: 7. CDR3 protein: CASSYGLAPYF. DNA of the CDR3: TGTGCCAGCAGCTACGGACTAGCCCCGTACTTC.

In its sample, this clonotype was seen a few times. One end of the junction does not line up with germline, which may come from a read error. The chain combines TRBV7-7 with TRBJ2-1, with D maybe TRBD2 (5 bases). The CDR3 has 14 residues. Germline CDR1 and CDR2: SSHAT and FNYEAQ (reference sequence). The CDR3 loop reads CASSLTGNNNEQFF. The CDR3 nucleotides are TGTGCTAGCAGCTTGACCGGGAACAACAATGAGCAGTTCTTC.

This chain connects TRBV11-3 to TRBJ2-1; 13 nucleotides align to TRBD2. This CDR3 has 16 residues. The germline V gene encodes CDR1 SGHNT and CDR2 YENEEA. After removal of 5 bases from V and 2 bases from J, the junction contained 3 bases not matched to a gene. The CDR3 DNA follows: TGTGCCAGCAGCGCGGGACTAGCGGGGACCTACAATGAGCAGTTCTTC. It specifies CASSAGLAGTYNEQFF. Supplemented by reference TRBV11-3 and TRBJ2-1, the full variable domain reads EAGVVQSPRYKIIEKKQPVAFWCNPISGHNTLYWYLQNLGQGPELLIRYENEEAVDDSQLPKDRFSAERLKGVDSTLKIQPAELGDSAVYLCASSAGLAGTYNEQFFGPGTRLTVL.

This clonotype came up once. The J gene is TRBJ2-1, the V gene TRBV9; 7 bases are a match to TRBD2. Looked up from germline, CDR1 is SGDLS and CDR2 is YYNGEE. The CDR3 loop spans 16 amino acids. Trimming at V came to 4 bases and at J to 6 bases, leaving 13 bases not matched to a gene. CDR3 sequence (DNA): TGTGCCAGCAGCACTAGCGAGAGGGCCCCGGGCAATGAGCAGTTCTTC. This encodes CASSTSERAPGNEQFF.

This clonotype appeared many times. The chain combines TRBV7-9 with TRBJ1-1, with a tentative D call TRBD1 (5 bases). Germline V gene sequence: CDR1 SEHNR, CDR2 FQNEAQ (reference sequence). The germline V and J ends were trimmed by 5 bases and 1 base, with 11 bases remaining between them. The CDR3 spans 14 residues. CDR3 loop: CASSGGGRNTEAFF. Here the CDR3 DNA reads TGTGCCAGCAGCGGGGGGGGAAGGAACACTGAAGCTTTCTTT.

V is TRBV6-2 or TRBV6-3 and J is TRBJ2-6, with D tentatively TRBD1 or TRBD2 (5 bases each). The germline V and J ends were trimmed by 2 bases and 4 bases, with 12 bases remaining between them. Germline V lookup: CDR1 MNHEY, CDR2 SVGEGT. This CDR3 region has 16 residues. The CDR3 spells CASSYRGVAGANVLTF. The DNA of the CDR3 is TGTGCCAGCAGTTACCGAGGGGTAGCAGGGGCCAACGTCCTGACTTTC.

This clonotype was detected many times. This chain connects TRBV7-6 to TRBJ1-1; tentative D call: TRBD1 (6 bases). The CDR3 covers 18 residues. Germline CDR1 and CDR2: SGHVS and FNYEAQ. V gave up 5 bases and J gave up 5 bases, with 27 bases separating them. CDR3 amino acids: CASSSWDFPKGGKTEAFF. In nucleotides, the CDR3 is TGTGCCAGCAGCAGCTGGGACTTCCCGAAAGGGGGGAAGACTGAAGCTTTCTTT.

Notes on this clonotype: The junction differs from germline at one of its ends, possibly a read error. The chain has TRBV4-1 and TRBJ2-1; 8 bases are a match to TRBD2. Germline V gives CDR1 MGHRA, CDR2 YSYEKL. The CDR3 is 15 residues long. The CDR3 sequence is CASSQGPGGNNEQFF. As DNA, the CDR3 is TGTGCCAGCAGCCAAGGACCGGGAGGGAACAATGAGCAGTTCTTC.

This clonotype was seen ten or more times. V and J are TRBV7-2 and TRBJ1-6; D might be TRBD1 (5 bases). Trimming pared 4 bases from V and 6 bases from J, leaving 16 bases between. The CDR3 sequence is 16 residues long. Germline CDR1 SGHTA, CDR2 FQGNSA. The CDR3 sequence is CASSYWLGTGNSPLHF. The CDR3 DNA reads as TGTGCCAGCAGCTACTGGCTGGGGACCGGTAATTCACCCCTCCACTTT.

There are many counts of this clonotype. J is TRBJ1-2 and V is TRBV10-3; 7 bases align to TRBD1. Trimming cost V 7 bases and J 4 bases; bases outside gene matches: 6. The CDR3 sequence is 13 residues long. Germline CDR1 is ENHRY and CDR2 is SYGVKD. The CDR3 sequence is CAINGQASYGYTF. The CDR3 nucleotides read TGTGCCATCAACGGACAGGCGAGCTATGGCTACACCTTC.

The chain has TRBV12-3 or TRBV12-4 and TRBJ1-2; no firm D call. Trimming cost V 7 bases and J 8 bases, with 14 bases left between them. The CDR3 runs to 12 residues. The CDR3 sequence: CASTLPPTGYTF. The CDR3 DNA reads TGTGCCAGCACTCTCCCCCCCACGGGCTACACCTTC.

V usage is TRBV19 and J usage is TRBJ2-4, with D unresolved. CDR3 size: 15 residues. CDR1 and CDR2 from the germline V gene are LNHDA and SQIVND (reference sequence). Trimming cost V 2 bases and J 2 bases, with 10 bases left between them. CDR3 loop: CASSIPWETKNIQYF. DNA for the CDR3: TGTGCCAGTAGTATACCCTGGGAAACCAAAAACATTCAGTACTTC.

In nucleotides, the CDR3 is TGCGCCAGCAGCTATGATGGACAGTCCTATGGCTACACCTTC. Translating it yields CASSYDGQSYGYTF. J is TRBJ1-2 and V is TRBV5-1, with D possibly TRBD1 on 6 matching bases. This CDR3 is built from 14 residues. Trimming took 3 bases from V and 4 from J, leaving 13 bases between them. Germline V gene data show CDR1 as SGHRS and CDR2 as YFSETQ.

The CDR3 bases are TGTGCCAGTAGTATATTTCCCGGGGGAGGCAAAAACATTCAGTACTTC. Its protein is CASSIFPGGGKNIQYF. This chain joins TRBV19 and TRBJ2-4, with D maybe TRBD2 (6 bases). Trimming took 2 bases from V and 3 from J, leaving 14 bases between them. CDR1 and CDR2 from the germline V gene are LNHDA and SQIVND (reference sequence). The CDR3 runs to 16 residues.

The gene calls are TRBV12-3 or TRBV12-4 and TRBJ1-2, with D perhaps TRBD1 (6 bases). V was clipped by 5 bases and J by 8 bases, with 12 bases between them. This CDR3 is 12 amino acids long. CDR3 amino acids: CASSGGPGGYTF. The CDR3 DNA is TGTGCCAGCAGTGGGGGCCCGGGGGGCTACACCTTC.